This T cell receptor (beta chain) was sequenced for a study of shared clonotypes between healthy human individuals. General study findings and limits: The generation probabilities recorded for non-shared clonotypes fell below those of clonotypes shared by all four donors.

Trimming took off 7 bases at V and 0 bases at J, with 15 bases between the two ends. CDR3 length: 15 residues. Germline values: CDR1 LNHNV, CDR2 YYDKDF (reference sequence). As for this clone: The antigen remains unidentified.

The authors loaded around 200 ng DNA, about 30,000 T cell genomes, into sorted-subset replicate PCRs. Sequencing used immunoSEQ multiplex PCR; TCRdb keeps in-frame clones, though not all of them. The sample records roughly 2,500,000 clones, roughly 93% being singletons. This sequence was found in a young man in good health. Some clones in this sample may be carry-over from other donors' samples. The sample taken for sequencing was naive CD4+ T cells from PBMCs. As to subset: CD45RA+ positively selected. The chain is built from TRBV15 and TRBJ1-1; tentative D call: TRBD1 (5 bases). CDR3 in amino acids: CATTRAGGMNTEAFF. Here the CDR3 DNA reads TGTGCCACCACCAGGGCGGGCGGTATGAACACTGAAGCTTTCTTT.